The 18 T cell receptor beta chains presented below share a single source sample, sequenced in a study of cytomegalovirus exposure and HLA in healthy donors. 13 Jbeta primers and 60 Vbeta primers were used for the PCR. Here immunoSEQ multiplex PCR was the method, and the copy in TCRdb shows in-frame clones only, minus some. The repertoire holds about 140,000 clones, 70% to 80% seen once, with roughly 6.8% in the top ten. Sequenced: PBMCs. These receptors came from a man aged 35-49 years in good health and CMV-seropositive.

This clone has a count of ten or more. The chain combines TRBV7-9 with TRBJ2-1; TRBD2 aligns across 12 bases. Trimming removed 5 bases from V and 8 bases from J; junction bases left unmatched: 7. The CDR3 length is 15 residues. Germline V gene lookup returns CDR1 SEHNR and CDR2 FQNEAQ (reference sequence). The CDR3 loop is CASSQTSGSWYEQFF. The DNA of the CDR3 is TGTGCCAGCAGCCAGACTAGCGGGAGTTGGTATGAGCAGTTCTTC.

The V and J genes are TRBV2 and TRBJ2-1; D is possibly TRBD2 (7 bases). The ends were cut back, 6 bases at V and 6 bases at J, with 18 bases in the middle. The CDR3 has 15 residues. The germline V gene encodes CDR1 SNHLY and CDR2 FYNNEI. In DNA form, the CDR3 reads TGTGCCAGCAGAGGGGGGGTTCTGGGGGGCAATGAGCAGTTCTTC. It yields the protein CASRGGVLGGNEQFF.

V and J are TRBV6-1 and TRBJ1-2; D gene unclear. The CDR3 length is 13 residues. Trimming took off 7 bases at V and 6 bases at J, with 15 bases between the two ends. Germline-derived CDR1 and CDR2 are MNHNS and SASEGT. The chain's CDR3 is CASNLFPPNGYTF. The CDR3 DNA follows: TGTGCCAGCAATTTGTTCCCCCCCAATGGCTACACCTTC.

This sequence joins TRBV11-3 and TRBJ2-2; TRBD1 aligns across 8 bases. V lost 5 bases, J lost 0 bases, and 5 bases stayed unmatched. Germline loops: CDR1 SGHNT, CDR2 YENEEA. The CDR3 is made up of 16 amino acids. The CDR3 nucleotides read TGTGCCAGCAGCCCGAGGACAGGGCCGAACACCGGGGAGCTGTTTTTT. It codes for CASSPRTGPNTGELFF.

The rearrangement links TRBV7-9 to TRBJ1-2, with TRBD1 matching 9 bases. The CDR3 consists of 16 residues. V shed 1 base and J 5 bases; nucleotides not matched to a gene: 8. CDR1 SEHNR and CDR2 FQNEAQ come from the germline V gene (reference sequence). CDR3 residues: CASSLVDRGGGYGYTF. DNA of the CDR3: TGTGCCAGCAGCTTAGTGGACAGGGGAGGAGGGTATGGCTACACCTTC.

CDR3 bases: TGTGCCAGCAGCGTGGGACTAGCGGGAGACACCGGGGAGCTGTTTTTT. Translated: CASSVGLAGDTGELFF. The chain uses TRBV5-4 and TRBJ2-2; 14 bases fit TRBD2. Trimming removed 4 bases from V and 3 bases from J; junction bases left unmatched: 2. The CDR3 covers 16 residues. Germline values: CDR1 SGHNT, CDR2 YYREEE (reference sequence).

With respect to this clone: One end of the junction does not line up with germline, which may come from a read error. The rearrangement joins TRBV5-1 to TRBJ2-7, with 12 bases fitting TRBD2. This CDR3 has 18 amino acids. Germline CDR1 SGHRS, CDR2 YFSETQ. In nucleotides, the CDR3 is TGCACCAGCAGCTTGGATACGGCTGGGACTAGCGGGTCCTACGAGCAGTACTTC. This codes for CTSSLDTAGTSGSYEQYF.

This clone has a handful of counts. This chain joins TRBV28 and TRBJ2-1, with 9 bases aligning to TRBD2. V lost 2 bases, J lost 10 bases, and 6 bases stayed unmatched. This CDR3 has 14 residues. Looked up from germline, CDR1 is MDHEN and CDR2 is SYDVKM. The CDR3 DNA is TGTGCCAGCAGTTTACTAGCGGGACGACCCGAGCAGTTCTTC. Its protein product is CASSLLAGRPEQFF.

The CDR3 sequence: CAWSYGTGFEQYF. The CDR3, as DNA: TGTGCCTGGAGTTACGGGACAGGGTTCGAGCAGTACTTC. This chain uses TRBV30 with TRBJ2-7, with 9 bases identical to TRBD1. The CDR3 totals 13 residues. The germline CDR1 and CDR2 sequences are GTSNPN and SVGIG (reference sequence). Trimming took 2 bases from V and 6 from J; bases not matched to a gene: 5.

This clone was seen more than once but under ten times. V and J are TRBV28 and TRBJ2-1; 8 nucleotides align to TRBD1. Per the germline V gene, CDR1 is MDHEN and CDR2 is SYDVKM. Trimming took 5 bases from V and 1 from J; bases not matched to a gene: 10. The CDR3 totals 17 residues. The CDR3 DNA reads TGTGCCAGCAGTACAGGGGGTGCGACTCTATCCTACAATGAGCAGTTCTTC. It codes for CASSTGGATLSYNEQFF.

The chain carries TRBV7-2 and TRBJ2-7; 7 nucleotides align to TRBD1. Germline trimming cut 5 bases from V and 0 bases from J; bases unmatched to any gene: 4. The CDR3 runs 14 residues. The germline V gene encodes CDR1 SGHTA and CDR2 FQGNSA. The CDR3 sequence: CASSLTGSSYEQYF. CDR3 nucleotides: TGTGCCAGCAGCCTGACAGGGTCCTCCTACGAGCAGTACTTC.

The rearrangement joins TRBV18 to TRBJ1-2; D is possibly TRBD1 (5 bases). V lost 3 bases to trimming and J lost 3 bases, with 17 bases between them. The CDR3 totals 16 residues. The germline CDR1 and CDR2 sequences are KGHSH and LQKENI. CDR3 in amino acids: CASSPSGGGKDYGYTF. The CDR3 DNA is TGTGCCAGCTCACCCAGCGGGGGAGGGAAGGACTATGGCTACACCTTC.

The chain is built from TRBV30 and TRBJ1-5; D call uncertain. Germline assignment: CDR1 GTSNPN and CDR2 SVGIG (reference sequence). The CDR3 totals 12 residues. The germline V and J ends were trimmed by 5 bases and 7 bases, with 12 bases remaining between them. Here the CDR3 reads CAWADIGQPQHF. The CDR3 nucleotides read TGTGCCTGGGCGGATATCGGGCAGCCCCAGCATTTT.

This clone has only a few counts. V usage is TRBV7-9 and J usage is TRBJ2-1; D gene ambiguous. The CDR3 contains 12 residues. The V gene lost 3 bases and the J gene lost 7 bases, with 7 bases spanning the gap. Per germline, CDR1 SEHNR and CDR2 FQNEAQ (reference sequence). In DNA form, the CDR3 reads TGTGCCAGCAGCTTCGGCAGGAATGAGCAGTTCTTC. Its translation: CASSFGRNEQFF.

The V and J genes are TRBV21-1 and TRBJ2-3; the DNA was not compared with TRBD2, the D call given in the table. TRBV21-1 is a documented pseudogene. The CDR3 contains 12 residues. The DNA of the CDR3 is TGTGCCAGCAGCCGAGGCACAGATACGCAGTATTTT. The encoded protein is CASSRGTDTQYF.

This sequence joins TRBV14 and TRBJ2-3; 7 bases agree with TRBD2. With 4 bases clipped from V and 3 bases from J, the junction kept 10 bases outside the gene matches. There are 16 residues in the CDR3. Germline loops: CDR1 SGHDN, CDR2 FVKESK. For the CDR3, the DNA is TGTGCCAGCAGCCTCATCGGGGCGGGAGTAACAGATACGCAGTATTTT. Translated: CASSLIGAGVTDTQYF.

The genes are TRBV4-1 and TRBJ1-1; D uncertain. Trimming removed 2 bases from V and 11 bases from J, with 18 bases in between. Germline V lookup: CDR1 MGHRA, CDR2 YSYEKL. This CDR3 region has 14 residues. The CDR3 loop is CASSQPAGRTRAFF. CDR3 in DNA: TGCGCCAGCAGCCAACCCGCGGGGAGAACTAGGGCTTTCTTT.

The chain recombines TRBV19 with TRBJ1-2; 7 bases fit TRBD1. V lost 1 base and J lost 4; bases outside the gene matches: 12. The CDR3 is made up of 17 amino acids. The germline CDR1 and CDR2 sequences are LNHDA and SQIVND (reference sequence). The CDR3 spells CASSIGAGKGGAYGYTF. The CDR3 coding sequence is TGTGCCAGTAGTATAGGGGCTGGTAAAGGGGGCGCCTATGGCTACACCTTC.